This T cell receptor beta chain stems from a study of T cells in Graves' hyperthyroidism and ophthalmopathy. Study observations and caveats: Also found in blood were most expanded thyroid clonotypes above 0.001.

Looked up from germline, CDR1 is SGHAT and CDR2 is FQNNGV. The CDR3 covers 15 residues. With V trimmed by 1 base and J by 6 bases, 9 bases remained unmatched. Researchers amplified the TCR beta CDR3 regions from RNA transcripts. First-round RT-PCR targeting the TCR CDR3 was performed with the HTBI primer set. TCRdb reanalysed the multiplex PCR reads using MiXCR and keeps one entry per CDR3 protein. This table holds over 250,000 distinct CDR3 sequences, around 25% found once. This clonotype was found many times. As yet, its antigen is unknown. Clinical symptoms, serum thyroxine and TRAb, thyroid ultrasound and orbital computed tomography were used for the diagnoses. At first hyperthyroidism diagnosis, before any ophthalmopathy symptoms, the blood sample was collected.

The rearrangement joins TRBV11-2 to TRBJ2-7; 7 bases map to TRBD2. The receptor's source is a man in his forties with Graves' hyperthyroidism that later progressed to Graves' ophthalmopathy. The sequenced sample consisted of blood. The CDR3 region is CASSLVWGGVGEQYF. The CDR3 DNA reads TGTGCCAGCAGCTTAGTCTGGGGAGGGGTGGGCGAGCAGTACTTC.